The 30 T cell receptor beta chains given below trace back to one sample, sequenced in a study of blood T cell repertoires in COVID-19. TCRdb keeps only in-frame clones here, not all; method: immunoSEQ multiplex PCR. The profile shows some 200,000 clones, around nine tenths of them singletons. The sample comprised peripheral blood. These TCRs come from a woman in her 40s with acute or convalescent COVID-19.

The chain links TRBV6-6 to TRBJ1-1; no clear D. The germline gives CDR1 MNHNY, CDR2 SVGAGI (reference sequence). The CDR3 contains 14 residues. V dropped 0 bases and J dropped 1 base, with 6 bases sitting between them. CDR3 in DNA: TGTGCCAGCAGTTACTCCAGACAGAACACTGAAGCTTTCTTT. It specifies CASSYSRQNTEAFF.

The chain employs TRBV5-4 and TRBJ2-6; D is undetermined. This CDR3 has 15 amino acids. Trimming shortened V by 4 bases and J by 3 bases, and 11 bases separated the two germline ends. Germline lookup yields CDR1 SGHNT and CDR2 YYREEE (reference sequence). CDR3 loop: CASSPPGYGANVLTF. The CDR3 DNA is TGTGCCAGCAGCCCGCCAGGTTATGGGGCCAACGTCCTGACTTTC.

The chain recombines TRBV12-5 with TRBJ1-4, with 9 bases aligning to TRBD1. Per the germline V gene, CDR1 is LGHNT and CDR2 is FRNRAP. V dropped 0 bases and J dropped 10; count of bases not matched to a gene: 6. This CDR3 has 15 residues. The CDR3 nucleotides are TGTGCTAGTGGTTTGGTCCGGGACAGGGCGGGAAAACTGTTTTTT. Translating gives CASGLVRDRAGKLFF.

The chain combines TRBV4-1 with TRBJ2-1, with TRBD2 matching 11 bases. Germline assignment: CDR1 MGHRA and CDR2 YSYEKL. V lost 1 base, J lost 9 bases, and 5 bases stayed unmatched. CDR3 length: 15 amino acids. The CDR3 bases are TGCGCCAGCAGCCAAGGACTAGCGGGGCGGGGTGAGCAGTTCTTC. It specifies CASSQGLAGRGEQFF.

The chain couples TRBV7-9 to TRBJ1-1; tentatively, D is TRBD1 (6 bases). Looked up from germline, CDR1 is SEHNR and CDR2 is FQNEAQ (reference sequence). This CDR3 contains 15 residues. Trimming cost V 0 bases and J 0 bases, with 8 bases left between them. CDR3 bases: TGTGCCAGCAGCTTAGCGGGACATTTGAACACTGAAGCTTTCTTT. This sequence encodes CASSLAGHLNTEAFF.

Details on this clone: This sample includes further DNA sequences coding for the same CDR3. The rearrangement uses TRBV12-3 or TRBV12-4 and TRBJ1-1; TRBD1 might be the D (5 bases). V was clipped by 5 bases and J by 2 bases, with 9 bases between them. This CDR3 is built from 13 residues. CDR3 region: CASSLTGNTEAFF. CDR3 bases: TGTGCCAGCAGTCTAACAGGTAACACTGAAGCTTTCTTT.

CDR3 in DNA: TGTGCCAGCAGTTACCCCGAGAGGGCCACTGAAGCTTTCTTT. It encodes CASSYPERATEAFF. The V gene is TRBV6-6, the J gene TRBJ1-1; D is uncertain. V lost 2 bases and J 4 bases, leaving 11 bases between the germline ends. Germline V CDR1 and CDR2: MNHNY, SVGAGI (reference sequence). This CDR3 spans 14 amino acids.

The rearrangement links TRBV29-1 to TRBJ2-4, with 12 bases lining up with TRBD1. Germline CDR1 reads SQVTM; CDR2 reads ANQGSEA. V lost 4 bases, J lost 11 bases, and 15 bases stayed unmatched. This CDR3 has 16 residues. In DNA form, the CDR3 reads TGCAGCGTTGTGGGTCCCCATGGGGACAGGGGGCGGGTTCAGTACTTC. Protein: CSVVGPHGDRGRVQYF.

The chain couples TRBV6-5 to TRBJ1-1; TRBD1 matches 9 bases. The germline CDR1 and CDR2 sequences are MNHEY and SVGAGI. The CDR3 has 13 residues. V lost 4 bases and J lost 7; bases outside the gene matches: 4. The CDR3 loop is CASSSDRGFEAFF. CDR3 nucleotide sequence: TGTGCCAGCAGTTCGGACAGGGGCTTTGAAGCTTTCTTT.

J is TRBJ1-2 and V is TRBV3-1 (or the pseudogene TRBV3-2), with D maybe TRBD1 (6 bases). V lost 8 bases, J lost 4 bases, and 14 bases lay in between. This CDR3 has 13 amino acids. From germline, CDR1 is LGHDT and CDR2 YNNKEL (reference sequence). This CDR3 is CASPTGTGYGYTF. For the CDR3, the DNA is TGTGCCAGCCCTACAGGGACGGGCTATGGCTACACCTTC.

The chain is built from TRBV5-1 and TRBJ2-3; tentative D call: TRBD1 (6 bases). The CDR3 totals 15 residues. CDR1 and CDR2 from the germline V gene are SGHRS and YFSETQ. V lost 4 bases, J lost 1 base, and 13 bases lay in between. The CDR3 coding sequence is TGCGCCAGCAGCCGACTTGGACAGCGCACAGATACGCAGTATTTT. Its translation is CASSRLGQRTDTQYF.

The rearrangement joins TRBV7-6 to TRBJ1-2; D perhaps matches TRBD1 (5 bases). CDR3 size: 16 residues. The ends were cut back, 1 base at V and 8 bases at J, with 20 bases in the middle. Germline V gene sequence: CDR1 SGHVS, CDR2 FNYEAQ. DNA for the CDR3: TGTGCCAGCAGCTTAGAAATTGGGGGGACCTTGGGCGGCTACACCTTC. Translating gives CASSLEIGGTLGGYTF.

The rearrangement links TRBV5-4 to TRBJ2-3; 9 bases are a match to TRBD2. CDR1 is SGHNT and CDR2 is YYREEE in the germline V gene (reference sequence). The CDR3 runs to 16 residues. With 0 bases clipped from V and 2 bases from J, the junction kept 4 bases outside the gene matches. CDR3 protein: CASSLGLAVDTDTQYF. The CDR3 region has the DNA TGTGCCAGCAGCTTGGGACTAGCGGTCGACACAGATACGCAGTATTTT.

The chain joins TRBV5-6 to TRBJ2-7, with D possibly being TRBD1 (5 bases). The CDR3 is made up of 16 amino acids. Per germline, CDR1 SGHDT and CDR2 YYEEEE. The V end lost 3 bases, the J end lost 1 base, and 17 bases lay between the germline ends. For the CDR3, the DNA is TGTGCCAGCAGCTCGCCAGGGTGGGTGGGATCCTACGAGCAGTACGTC. Translating gives CASSSPGWVGSYEQYV.

The rearrangement joins TRBV6-6 to TRBJ1-2, with a weak D call TRBD1 (5 bases). This CDR3 contains 16 residues. The V gene's germline CDR1 is MNHNY and CDR2 SVGAGI (reference sequence). V lost 5 bases, J lost 6 bases, and 22 bases lay in between. The CDR3 region has the DNA TGTGCCAGCAGTCCTGGGGTTGTGTTCCAGGGTGATGGCTACACCTTC. This translates into CASSPGVVFQGDGYTF.

The J gene is TRBJ1-2, the V gene TRBV24-1; TRBD1 matches at 8 bases. CDR1 is KGHDR and CDR2 is SFDVKD in the germline V gene. The length of the CDR3 is 14 residues. J lost 8 bases, V lost 3 bases, and 7 bases had no gene match. The CDR3 protein is CATSDPDRVGGYTF. CDR3 in DNA: TGTGCCACCAGTGATCCGGACAGGGTGGGCGGCTACACCTTC.

This clone came up once. V gene TRBV6-1 combines with J gene TRBJ1-2; a weak D match, TRBD1 (5 bases). Germline V gene data show CDR1 as MNHNS and CDR2 as SASEGT. CDR3 length equals 13 residues. V was trimmed by 1 base and J by 8 bases, leaving 11 bases between them. CDR3 bases: TGTGCCAGCAGTGAAGACAGGCTAGAAGGCTACACCTTC. Protein: CASSEDRLEGYTF.

The CDR3: CASSYGTGRPEAFF. CDR3 sequence (DNA): TGTGCCAGCAGCTACGGGACAGGGCGGCCTGAAGCTTTCTTT. This chain uses TRBV5-8 with TRBJ1-1; 9 bases match TRBD1. V shed 3 bases and J 6 bases; nucleotides not matched to a gene: 6. This CDR3 has 14 residues. Per germline, CDR1 SGHTS and CDR2 YDEGEE.

A single count supports this clone. DNA of the CDR3: TGTGCCACCGGTCGGACTAGCGGGGGCGACAATGAGCAGTTCTTC. Protein product: CATGRTSGGDNEQFF. This chain uses TRBV6-5 with TRBJ2-1, with 13 bases aligning to TRBD2. Germline lookup yields CDR1 MNHEY and CDR2 SVGAGI. CDR3 length equals 15 residues. Unmatched junction bases numbered 8, after V lost 10 bases and J lost 5 bases.

This clone was picked up a small number of times. This chain uses TRBV6-1 with TRBJ1-2; D remains ambiguous. The germline V and J ends were trimmed by 2 bases and 4 bases, with 5 bases remaining between them. Germline loops: CDR1 MNHNS, CDR2 SASEGT. This CDR3 is built from 12 residues. The CDR3 sequence: CASSERSYGYTF. The CDR3 coding sequence is TGTGCCAGCAGTGAACGCAGCTATGGCTACACCTTC.

V usage is TRBV27 and J usage is TRBJ1-5, with D perhaps TRBD1 (6 bases). Deletions cut 6 bases from V and 2 bases from J, with 8 bases between. The CDR3 spans 13 residues. Germline V gives CDR1 MNHEY, CDR2 SMNVEV (reference sequence). The chain's CDR3 is CASSNRGNQPQHF. CDR3 sequence (DNA): TGTGCCAGCAGCAACAGGGGCAATCAGCCCCAGCATTTT.

The chain uses TRBV7-8 and TRBJ1-3; no clear D. With 1 base removed from V and 1 base from J, the gap between germline ends came to 14 bases. Germline loops: CDR1 SGHVS, CDR2 FQNEAQ. The CDR3 length is 17 residues. The CDR3 bases are TGTGCCAGCAGCTTAGTCGGAGGTACGAGTTCTGGAAACACCATATATTTT. Translation: CASSLVGGTSSGNTIYF.

V and J are TRBV13 and TRBJ2-5; D gene ambiguous. Germline values: CDR1 PRHDT, CDR2 FYEKMQ (reference sequence). Trimming took off 2 bases at V and 1 base at J, with 8 bases between the two ends. This CDR3 is built from 14 residues. CDR3 sequence reads: CASSLFGFQETQYF. Here the CDR3 DNA reads TGTGCCAGCAGCTTATTTGGCTTCCAAGAGACCCAGTACTTC.

This clone showed up just a few times. The chain joins TRBV5-1 to TRBJ1-6; TRBD1 is a possible D gene (5 bases). The CDR3 is 15 amino acids. The germline V gene has CDR1 SGHRS and CDR2 YFSETQ. V lost 0 bases to trimming and J lost 7 bases, with 11 bases between them. The CDR3 DNA reads TGCGCCAGCAGCTTGGGGGGCGTCACGAATTCACCCCTCCACTTT. This sequence encodes CASSLGGVTNSPLHF.

This clone was observed once. This sequence joins TRBV4-1 and TRBJ1-4; no clear D. This CDR3 is built from 13 residues. Germline V CDR1 and CDR2: MGHRA, YSYEKL. V lost 1 base and J lost 4, with 4 bases in between. The CDR3 protein is CASSQVLNEKLFF. The DNA for the CDR3 is TGCGCCAGCAGCCAAGTCCTTAATGAAAAACTGTTTTTT.

The chain recombines TRBV6-4 with TRBJ1-6, with 7 positions matching TRBD1. V was clipped by 0 bases and J by 10 bases; unmatched bases: 9. The CDR3 length is 16 residues. Germline V CDR1 and CDR2: MRHNA, SNTAGT. The CDR3 coding sequence is TGTGCCAGCAGTGACTCACCAGGGGGGATAGGATCACCCCTCCACTTT. It is translated as CASSDSPGGIGSPLHF.

This clone came up once. The chain is built from TRBV6-5 and TRBJ2-5; weak D call: TRBD2 (6 bases). This CDR3 is built from 15 residues. From germline, CDR1 is MNHEY and CDR2 SVGAGI. V lost 5 bases and J 1 base, leaving 14 bases between the germline ends. CDR3 loop: CASSPNSGAQETQYF. The CDR3 coding sequence is TGTGCCAGCAGTCCCAATAGCGGTGCCCAAGAGACCCAGTACTTC.

V gene TRBV2 combines with J gene TRBJ2-1, with 11 positions matching TRBD2. The ends lost 6 bases at V and 4 bases at J; junction bases unmatched: 5. The CDR3 is 15 residues long. CDR1 and CDR2 (germline): SNHLY, FYNNEI. CDR3 region: CASRRTSGGYNEQFF. The CDR3 DNA sequence: TGTGCCAGCAGGCGAACTAGCGGGGGTTACAATGAGCAGTTCTTC.

V gene TRBV5-1 combines with J gene TRBJ1-3; 10 bases agree with TRBD1. This CDR3 spans 15 amino acids. With 2 bases clipped from V and 2 bases from J, the junction kept 1 base outside the gene matches. Germline loops: CDR1 SGHRS, CDR2 YFSETQ. DNA for the CDR3: TGCGCCAGCAGCTTCGGACAGGGGGCTGGAAACACCATATATTTT. It codes for CASSFGQGAGNTIYF. Combining the CDR3 with reference TRBV5-1 and TRBJ1-3 gives the whole variable domain KAGVTQTPRYLIKTRGQQVTLSCSPISGHRSVSWYQQTPGQGLQFLFEYFSETQRNKGNFPGRFSGRQFSNSRSEMNVSTLELGDSALYLCASSFGQGAGNTIYFGEGSWLTVV.

The V and J genes are TRBV5-1 and TRBJ2-5; TRBD2 agrees at 8 bases. Germline lookup yields CDR1 SGHRS and CDR2 YFSETQ. V shed 2 bases and J 0 bases; nucleotides not matched to a gene: 3. The CDR3 totals 15 residues. The CDR3 region has the DNA TGCGCCAGCAGCTTCGGGCGGGGGGACCAAGAGACCCAGTACTTC. This gives the protein CASSFGRGDQETQYF.